Listed below are T cell receptor beta chains from one sample, sequenced in a study of cytomegalovirus exposure and HLA in healthy donors. Sequenced by immunoSEQ multiplex PCR; TCRdb stores in-frame clones only, minus some. The listing records 70,000 to 85,000 clones. The sample consisted of PBMCs. The receptors here all came from a female donor in good health and CMV-seropositive. CDR3s include the opening cysteine and the closing phenylalanine or tryptophan. D genes are given only for firm matches.

v_gene	d_gene	j_gene	CDR3nt	CDR3aa
TRBV18	.	TRBJ2-5	TGTGCCAGCTCACCGAGAATAAAGCCAGGTTCGGCAGAGACCCAGTACTTC	CASSPRIKPGSAETQYF
TRBV7-9	.	TRBJ1-4	TGTGCCAGCAGCTTAAATTCAGGGGTTGAAAAACTGTTTTTT	CASSLNSGVEKLFF
TRBV4-3	TRBD1	TRBJ2-1	TGCGCCAGCAGCTTCGGGACAGGGGATGAGCAGTTCTTC	CASSFGTGDEQFF
TRBV7-9	.	TRBJ1-2	TGTGCCAGCAGCCGGTCCGACTATGGCTACACCTTC	CASSRSDYGYTF
TRBV7-8	TRBD1	TRBJ1-1	TGTGCCAGCAGCTACCGGACAGGGGGGCCTGAAGCTTTCTTT	CASSYRTGGPEAFF
TRBV14	TRBD1	TRBJ1-4	TGTGCCAGCAGCCACGTTTGGACAGGCCCATCAACTAATGAAAAACTGTTTTTT	CASSHVWTGPSTNEKLFF
TRBV28	TRBD2	TRBJ2-1	TGTGCCACCCTAGCGGGGCCCCACAATGAGCAGTTCTTC	CATLAGPHNEQFF
TRBV6-1	.	TRBJ1-2	TGTGCCAGCATCGACACCAGGGTAAACACCTATGGCTACACCTTC	CASIDTRVNTYGYTF
TRBV6-5	.	TRBJ2-3	TGTGCCAGCAGTTACTCAAGGACAACTTCAGATACGCAGTATTTT	CASSYSRTTSDTQYF
TRBV9	TRBD2	TRBJ2-1	TGTGCCAGCAGCGTAGACGGGACGGGGGTAGCGGGGGGCTCCTACAATGAGCAGTTCTTC	CASSVDGTGVAGGSYNEQFF
TRBV20-1	.	TRBJ1-2	TGCAGTACCCAGAGGGATGGCTACACCTTC	CSTQRDGYTF
TRBV6-6	TRBD1	TRBJ1-5	TGTGCCAGCAGAACACAGGGGGAGGTGAAAAATCAGCCCCAGCATTTT	CASRTQGEVKNQPQHF
TRBV6-5	.	TRBJ2-7	TGTGCCAGCAGCGTTCGACTAGAACGGGTCTACGAGCAGTACTTC	CASSVRLERVYEQYF
TRBV28	TRBD2	TRBJ2-5	TGTGCCAGCAGTTCATGGACTAGCGGTACCCTGAGTAAGAAAGAAACCCAGTACTTC	CASSSWTSGTLSKKETQYF
TRBV5-5	TRBD1	TRBJ2-7	TGTGCCAGCAGCTTCCGGGACAGGGGAACCTACGAGCAGTACTTC	CASSFRDRGTYEQYF
TRBV19	TRBD2	TRBJ2-4	TGTGCCAGTAGCAGACTAGCGGGAGGGGCTAAAAACATTCAGTACTTC	CASSRLAGGAKNIQYF
TRBV4-3	TRBD1	TRBJ1-1	TGCGCCAGCAGCCCCGGACAGGGGGGCACTGAAGCTTTCTTT	CASSPGQGGTEAFF
TRBV29-1	.	TRBJ2-2	TGCAGTGGAGGGGATTGGTCCGGGGAGCTGTTTTTT	CSGGDWSGELFF
TRBV30	.	TRBJ1-1	TGTGCCTGGAGTGAGAGGGAAAGGTTGGCTGAAGCTTTCTTT	CAWSERERLAEAFF
TRBV19	TRBD1	TRBJ1-6	TGTGCCAGTAGTTTCCTGGACAGGGGAGCACCCCTCCACTTT	CASSFLDRGAPLHF
TRBV27	TRBD1	TRBJ1-5	TGTGCCAGCAGTTTCACAGGGGGGCGTCAGCCCCAGCATTTT	CASSFTGGRQPQHF
TRBV7-7	TRBD1	TRBJ2-3	TGTGCTAGCAGCCTGGACAGGGGAAGGGCAGATACGCAGTATTTT	CASSLDRGRADTQYF
TRBV7-8	TRBD1	TRBJ1-2	TGTGCCAGCAGCGTTAGGACAGGAGGCTACACCTTC	CASSVRTGGYTF
TRBV27	.	TRBJ1-2	TGTGCCAGCAGACCCCACACTAACTATGGCTACACCTTC	CASRPHTNYGYTF
TRBV7-8	.	TRBJ2-2	TGTGCCAGCAGCCTTCGGGTCTCCCCCCAGAACACCGGGGAGCTGTTTTTT	CASSLRVSPQNTGELFF
TRBV6-5	.	TRBJ2-1	TGTGCCAGCAGTTATTCCCCCGTCTCCTACAATGAGCAGTTCTTC	CASSYSPVSYNEQFF
TRBV7-2	TRBD1	TRBJ1-4	TGTGCCAGCAGCTTAGGAGGACAGGGGGCGGAAAAACTGTTTTTT	CASSLGGQGAEKLFF
TRBV9	TRBD1	TRBJ1-3	TGTGCCAGCAGCCCTCAGGGACAGGGGGGCGTAAACACCATATATTTT	CASSPQGQGGVNTIYF
TRBV27	TRBD1	TRBJ1-4	TGTGCCAGCAGTCCAAAACGGACAGGGACTGCAACTAATGAAAAACTGTTTTTT	CASSPKRTGTATNEKLFF